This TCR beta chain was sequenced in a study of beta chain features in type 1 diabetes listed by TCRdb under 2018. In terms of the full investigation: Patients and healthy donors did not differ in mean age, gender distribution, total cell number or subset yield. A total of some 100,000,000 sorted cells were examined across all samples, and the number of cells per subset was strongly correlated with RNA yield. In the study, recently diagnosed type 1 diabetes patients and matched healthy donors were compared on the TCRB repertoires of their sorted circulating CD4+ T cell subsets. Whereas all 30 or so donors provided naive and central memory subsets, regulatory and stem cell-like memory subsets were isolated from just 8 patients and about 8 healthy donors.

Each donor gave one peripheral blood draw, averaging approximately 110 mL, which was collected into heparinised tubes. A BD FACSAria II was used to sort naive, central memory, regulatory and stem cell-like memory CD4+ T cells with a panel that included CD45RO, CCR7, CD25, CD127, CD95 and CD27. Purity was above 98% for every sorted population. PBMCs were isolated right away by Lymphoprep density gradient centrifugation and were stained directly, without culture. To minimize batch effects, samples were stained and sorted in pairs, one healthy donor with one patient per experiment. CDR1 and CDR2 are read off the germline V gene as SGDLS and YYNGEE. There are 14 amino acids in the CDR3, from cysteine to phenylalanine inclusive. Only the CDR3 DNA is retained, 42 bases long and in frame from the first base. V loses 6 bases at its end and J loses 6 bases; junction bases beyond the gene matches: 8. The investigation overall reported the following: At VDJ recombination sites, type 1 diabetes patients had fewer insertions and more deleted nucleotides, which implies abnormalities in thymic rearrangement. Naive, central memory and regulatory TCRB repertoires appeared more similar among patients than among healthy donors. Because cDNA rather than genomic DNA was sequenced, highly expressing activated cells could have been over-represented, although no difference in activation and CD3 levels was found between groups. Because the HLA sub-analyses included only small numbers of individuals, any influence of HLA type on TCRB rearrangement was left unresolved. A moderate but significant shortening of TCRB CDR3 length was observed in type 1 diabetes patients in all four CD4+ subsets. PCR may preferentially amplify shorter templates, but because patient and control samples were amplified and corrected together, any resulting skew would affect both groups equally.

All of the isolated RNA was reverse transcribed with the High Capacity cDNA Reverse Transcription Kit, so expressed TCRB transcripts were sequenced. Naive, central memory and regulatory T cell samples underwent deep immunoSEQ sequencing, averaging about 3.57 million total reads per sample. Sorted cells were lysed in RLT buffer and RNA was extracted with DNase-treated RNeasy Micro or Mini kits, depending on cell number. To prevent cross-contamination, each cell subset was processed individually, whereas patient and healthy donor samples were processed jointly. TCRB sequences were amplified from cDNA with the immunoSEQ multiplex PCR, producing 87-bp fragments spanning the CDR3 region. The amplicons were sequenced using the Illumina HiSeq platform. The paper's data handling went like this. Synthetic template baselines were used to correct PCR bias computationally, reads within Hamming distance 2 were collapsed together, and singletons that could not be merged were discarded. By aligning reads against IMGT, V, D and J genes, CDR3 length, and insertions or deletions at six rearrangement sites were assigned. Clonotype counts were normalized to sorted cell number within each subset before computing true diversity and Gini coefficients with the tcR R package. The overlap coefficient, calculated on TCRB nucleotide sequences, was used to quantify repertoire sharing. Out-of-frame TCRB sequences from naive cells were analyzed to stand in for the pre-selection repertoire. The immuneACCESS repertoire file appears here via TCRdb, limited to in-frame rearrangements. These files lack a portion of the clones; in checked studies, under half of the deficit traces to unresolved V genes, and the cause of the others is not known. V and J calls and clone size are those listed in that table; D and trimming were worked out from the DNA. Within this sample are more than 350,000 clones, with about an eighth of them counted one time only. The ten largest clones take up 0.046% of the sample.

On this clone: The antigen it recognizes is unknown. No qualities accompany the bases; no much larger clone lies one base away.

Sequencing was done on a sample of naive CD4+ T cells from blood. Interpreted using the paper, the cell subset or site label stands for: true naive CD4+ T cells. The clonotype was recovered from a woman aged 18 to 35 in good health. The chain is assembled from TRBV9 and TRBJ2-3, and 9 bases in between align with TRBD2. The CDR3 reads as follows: CASTASGVGDTQYF. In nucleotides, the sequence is TGTGCCAGCACGGCTAGCGGGGTTGGGGATACGCAGTATTTT.